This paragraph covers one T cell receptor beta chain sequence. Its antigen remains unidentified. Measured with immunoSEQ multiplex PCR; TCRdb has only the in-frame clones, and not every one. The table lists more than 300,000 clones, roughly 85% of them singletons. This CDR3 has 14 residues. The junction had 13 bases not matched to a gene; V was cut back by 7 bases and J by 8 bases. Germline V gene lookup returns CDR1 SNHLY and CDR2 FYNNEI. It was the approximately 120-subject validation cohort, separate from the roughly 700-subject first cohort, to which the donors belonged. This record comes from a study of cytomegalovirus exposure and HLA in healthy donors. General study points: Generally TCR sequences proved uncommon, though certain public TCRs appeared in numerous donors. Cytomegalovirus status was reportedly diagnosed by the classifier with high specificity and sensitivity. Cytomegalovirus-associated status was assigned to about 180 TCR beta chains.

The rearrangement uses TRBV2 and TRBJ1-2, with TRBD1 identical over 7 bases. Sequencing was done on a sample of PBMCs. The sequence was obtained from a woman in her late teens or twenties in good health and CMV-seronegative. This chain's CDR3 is CASKQGKFSTGYTF. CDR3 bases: TGTGCCAGCAAACAGGGGAAATTTTCTACGGGCTACACCTTC. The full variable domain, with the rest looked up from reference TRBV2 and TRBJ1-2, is EPEVTQTPSHQVTQMGQEVILRCVPISNHLYFYWYRQILGQKVEFLVSFYNNEISEKSEIFDDQFSVERPDGSNFTLKIRSTKLEDSAMYFCASKQGKFSTGYTFGSGTRLTVV.